What follows are 21 T cell receptor beta chains derived from one specimen sequenced in a study of a mutant IDH1 vaccine in newly diagnosed glioma. Their cognate antigens are unknown. The assay was immunoSEQ multiplex PCR, and TCRdb's table has in-frame clones only and misses some. The sample has some 48,000 clones, roughly 78% seen once; the top ten hold under 2%. Time point indicated: week 5, during vaccination. Alongside topical imiquimod, each dose of vaccine comprised 300 ug of mutant IDH1 20-mer peptide. Material: PBMCs, obtained from a glioma patient whose treatment included an IDH1 peptide vaccine. Receptors were obtained from a woman aged 40 to 49 with glioma.

The J gene is TRBJ2-2, the V gene TRBV9; D is perhaps TRBD2 (6 bases). The CDR3 totals 15 residues. The V and J ends lost 7 bases and 5 bases respectively, with 18 bases between them. Germline lookup yields CDR1 SGDLS and CDR2 YYNGEE. CDR3 loop: CASSGAGLGTGELFF. The CDR3 bases are TGTGCCAGCTCCGGAGCGGGCCTAGGGACCGGGGAGCTGTTTTTT.

This chain uses TRBV18 with TRBJ2-5, with D possibly being TRBD2 (6 bases). The V end was cut by 4 bases, the J end by 3 bases, with 9 bases between. The CDR3 contains 13 residues. Per germline, CDR1 KGHSH and CDR2 LQKENI. The CDR3 region is CASSRDFKETQYF. The CDR3 DNA sequence: TGTGCCAGCTCACGGGACTTTAAAGAGACCCAGTACTTC. The full variable domain, rest sourced from reference TRBV18 and TRBJ2-5, is NAGVMQNPRHLVRRRGQEARLRCSPMKGHSHVYWYRQLPEEGLKFMVYLQKENIIDESGMPKERFSAEFPKEGPSILRIQQVVRGDSAAYFCASSRDFKETQYFGPGTRLLVL.

The chain carries TRBV10-3 and TRBJ2-3; 8 bases agree with TRBD2. The germline V gene encodes CDR1 ENHRY and CDR2 SYGVKD. The J segment lost 0 bases and the V segment lost 3 bases, leaving 5 bases of the junction unmatched. This CDR3 contains 16 residues. CDR3 in DNA: TGTGCCATCAGTGATGCCGGGACTAGGAGCACAGATACGCAGTATTTT. Protein: CAISDAGTRSTDTQYF.

This chain connects TRBV2 to TRBJ2-5; TRBD2 aligns across 9 bases. CDR3 length: 16 amino acids. Germline CDR1 is SNHLY and CDR2 is FYNNEI. V dropped 6 bases and J dropped 9; count of bases not matched to a gene: 17. CDR3 bases: TGTGCCAGCAGAGGTAGCGGGGGCATTCTCAAACTGGCCCAGTACTTC. This codes for CASRGSGGILKLAQYF. The full variable domain, completed using reference TRBV2 and TRBJ2-5, is EPEVTQTPSHQVTQMGQEVILRCVPISNHLYFYWYRQILGQKVEFLVSFYNNEISEKSEIFDDQFSVERPDGSNFTLKIRSTKLEDSAMYFCASRGSGGILKLAQYFGPGTRLLVL.

CDR3 DNA sequence: TGTGCCAGCTCACTTGACAGTGACTATGGCTACACCTTC. Its translation is CASSLDSDYGYTF. The rearrangement joins TRBV18 to TRBJ1-2; a weak D match, TRBD1 (5 bases). Trimming removed 4 bases at V and 3 bases at J, with 9 bases between. CDR1 and CDR2 from the germline V gene are KGHSH and LQKENI. The CDR3 has 13 residues.

The chain is built from TRBV2 and TRBJ2-3; D gene ambiguous. With 3 bases removed from V and 5 bases from J, the gap between germline ends came to 6 bases. From germline, CDR1 is SNHLY and CDR2 FYNNEI. The CDR3 runs 12 residues. The CDR3 region is CASSEVLDTQYF. The CDR3, as DNA: TGTGCCAGCAGTGAGGTGTTAGATACGCAGTATTTT.

This chain joins TRBV25-1 and TRBJ2-2; perhaps TRBD1 as D (6 bases). The CDR3 runs 14 residues. Trimming pared 6 bases from V and 0 bases from J, leaving 8 bases between. The V gene's germline CDR1 is MGHDK and CDR2 SYGVNS. DNA of the CDR3: TGTGCCAGCAGCGGGACATCGAACACCGGGGAGCTGTTTTTT. It is translated as CASSGTSNTGELFF.

The chain joins TRBV7-3 to TRBJ2-2; D not certain. The germline V gene has CDR1 SGHTA and CDR2 FQGTGA. This CDR3 is built from 13 residues. The germline V and J ends were trimmed by 3 bases and 6 bases, with 8 bases remaining between them. The CDR3 DNA reads as TGTGCCAGCAGCTTGGGTATAGCCGGGGAGCTGTTTTTT. Translated, it gives CASSLGIAGELFF.

This chain links TRBV4-3 with TRBJ1-6; 7 bases match TRBD1. This CDR3 has 14 amino acids. Germline assignment: CDR1 LGHNA and CDR2 YSLEER. The junction had 2 bases not matched to a gene; V was cut back by 3 bases and J by 6 bases. CDR3 region: CASSQWDSNSPLHF. In DNA, the CDR3 is TGCGCCAGCAGCCAGTGGGACAGTAATTCACCCCTCCACTTT.

V usage is TRBV13 and J usage is TRBJ1-2; no clear D. This CDR3 comprises 14 residues. Germline V CDR1 and CDR2: PRHDT, FYEKMQ (reference sequence). V was cut by 5 bases and J by 5 bases, with 15 bases left in between. The CDR3: CASSTNRRVYGYTF. CDR3 DNA sequence: TGTGCCAGCAGCACCAATCGGAGGGTTTATGGCTACACCTTC.

This chain connects TRBV11-2 to TRBJ2-7; D not resolved. Per germline, CDR1 SGHAT and CDR2 FQNNGV. The CDR3 loop spans 14 amino acids. Trimming left V 3 bases short and J 0 bases short, with 9 bases between. The CDR3 loop is CASSLDGYSYEQYF. The DNA of the CDR3 is TGTGCCAGCAGCTTGGACGGATACTCCTACGAGCAGTACTTC.

This clone was seen a few times. This chain uses TRBV7-2 with TRBJ1-5; 11 nucleotides line up with TRBD1. Germline V gives CDR1 SGHTA, CDR2 FQGNSA. The CDR3 covers 16 residues. J was trimmed by 2 bases and V by 4 bases; bases with no gene match: 4. The CDR3 sequence: CASSSPDRGRNQPQHF. For the CDR3, the DNA is TGTGCCAGCAGCTCGCCGGACAGGGGGCGCAATCAGCCCCAGCATTTT.

CDR3: CASSIERGQPQHF. The CDR3 bases are TGTGCCAGTAGTATAGAAAGGGGTCAGCCCCAGCATTTT. V gene TRBV19 combines with J gene TRBJ1-5; D is possibly TRBD1 (5 bases). The CDR3 runs to 13 residues. Trimming left V 0 bases short and J 6 bases short, with 6 bases between. Looked up from germline, CDR1 is LNHDA and CDR2 is SQIVND (reference sequence).

The V and J genes are TRBV10-2 and TRBJ1-4; TRBD1 agrees at 8 bases. Trimming at V came to 3 bases and at J to 8 bases, leaving 11 bases not matched to a gene. The CDR3 length is 16 residues. Germline V gene data show CDR1 as WSHSY and CDR2 as SAAADI. The CDR3 nucleotides read TGCGCCAGCAGTGATACCCAACCAGGGGGCCGGGAAAAACTGTTTTTT. This gives the protein CASSDTQPGGREKLFF.

The chain recombines TRBV10-3 with TRBJ2-3; 16 bases line up with TRBD2. The germline gives CDR1 ENHRY, CDR2 SYGVKD. J was trimmed by 4 bases and V by 4 bases; bases with no gene match: 8. The CDR3 runs to 18 residues. The chain's CDR3 is CAISAWVGTSGGADTQYF. CDR3 coding DNA: TGTGCCATCAGTGCGTGGGTAGGGACTAGCGGGGGGGCAGATACGCAGTATTTT.

The gene calls are TRBV10-3 and TRBJ1-2; the D gene is possibly TRBD1 (5 bases). Deletions cut 1 base from V and 3 bases from J, with 9 bases between. Germline assignment: CDR1 ENHRY and CDR2 SYGVKD. The CDR3 covers 14 residues. The CDR3 bases are TGTGCCATCAGTGAGTTGGAGGGGTACTATGGCTACACCTTC. It yields the protein CAISELEGYYGYTF.

V and J are TRBV4-2 and TRBJ2-3; maybe TRBD2 (5 bases). The germline V gene encodes CDR1 LGHNA and CDR2 YNFKEQ. The CDR3 is 15 amino acids. Trimming stripped 2 bases from V and 3 bases from J, with 12 bases between. CDR3 nucleotide sequence: TGTGCCAGCAGCCAAAAGGCGGGCTCAACAGATACGCAGTATTTT. This translates into CASSQKAGSTDTQYF.

The V call is TRBV5-4, the J call TRBJ1-1; D uncertain. CDR1 SGHNT and CDR2 YYREEE come from the germline V gene (reference sequence). V lost 0 bases to trimming and J lost 3 bases, with 9 bases between them. This CDR3 is built from 14 residues. CDR3 nucleotide sequence: TGTGCCAGCAGCTTGGACAGCGACCACACTGAAGCTTTCTTT. Protein: CASSLDSDHTEAFF.

This sequence joins TRBV7-9 and TRBJ2-3; 7 nucleotides match TRBD2. V dropped 4 bases and J dropped 1; count of bases not matched to a gene: 2. This CDR3 contains 14 residues. CDR1 SEHNR and CDR2 FQNEAQ come from the germline V gene (reference sequence). The CDR3 coding sequence is TGTGCCAGCAGCTGGAGCGGGGGCACAGATACGCAGTATTTT. This sequence encodes CASSWSGGTDTQYF.

The chain joins TRBV2 to TRBJ2-3, with D perhaps TRBD2 (5 bases). The V and J ends lost 7 bases and 6 bases respectively, with 11 bases between them. Per germline, CDR1 SNHLY and CDR2 FYNNEI. CDR3 size: 12 residues. CDR3 DNA sequence: TGTGCCAGCACCCTAGCTCTGGATACGCAGTATTTT. Protein: CASTLALDTQYF.

J is TRBJ1-5 and V is TRBV18; D possibly corresponds to TRBD1 (5 bases). The germline CDR1 and CDR2 sequences are KGHSH and LQKENI. Trimming cost V 5 bases and J 0 bases, with 17 bases left between them. The CDR3 contains 17 residues. This CDR3 is CASSNSVWGNSNQPQHF. The CDR3 DNA is TGTGCCAGCTCAAACTCTGTTTGGGGGAATAGCAATCAGCCCCAGCATTTT.